This T cell receptor (beta chain) was documented in a study of OX40 agonist ivuxolimab in advanced cancers. Study summary: Among those treated, three patients had partial responses, one with hepatocellular carcinoma and two with cutaneous melanoma.

V lost 4 bases and J lost 1, with 1 base in between. Germline CDR1 is SEHNR and CDR2 is FQNEAQ (reference sequence). The CDR3 runs 11 residues. This clone was seen a handful of times. Its antigen is not known. Other DNA sequences in the sample encode the same CDR3. The data were produced by immunoSEQ multiplex PCR, yet TCRdb's version contains in-frame clones alone and is incomplete. This table holds under 70,000 clones, 80% to 90% found once. Study-wide results and limits: Average numbers of expanded clones were greater in CD8+ T cells than in CD4+.

The chain employs TRBV7-9 and TRBJ2-5; no firm D call. The clonotype comes from an adult with an advanced solid tumor such as melanoma, head and neck, liver or kidney cancer. Specimen: CD4+ or CD8+ T cells sorted from blood, collected in a trial of the OX40 agonist ivuxolimab. Written as DNA, the CDR3 is TGTGCCAGCAGCTCCCAAGAGACCCAGTACTTC. Protein product: CASSSQETQYF.